A single sample is the source of the 7 T cell receptor beta chains below, sequenced in a study of blood T cell repertoires in COVID-19. TCRdb's copy holds only in-frame clones and misses some; the assay was immunoSEQ multiplex PCR. The data contain hundreds of thousands of clones, about nine tenths of them singletons. The sequencing input was PBMCs or T cells enriched from blood (not recorded which). All receptors derive from a man aged 55-75 years who had recovered from COVID-19.

V is TRBV24-1 and J is TRBJ2-2, with 8 bases matching TRBD2. V shed 5 bases, J shed 3 bases, and the junction held 19 bases outside the gene matches. Germline CDR1 is KGHDR and CDR2 is SFDVKD. The CDR3 spans 20 residues. CDR3 loop: CATSARGPTWREVDTGELFF. In nucleotides, the CDR3 is TGTGCCACCAGTGCTCGGGGGCCCACTTGGCGGGAGGTTGACACCGGGGAGCTGTTTTTT.

CDR3 sequence (DNA): TGTGCCAGCAGCTTAGTAGCGGGAGGAGGCACAGATACGCAGTATTTT. Amino acid sequence: CASSLVAGGGTDTQYF. This sequence joins TRBV7-3 and TRBJ2-3, with TRBD2 identical over 10 bases. The CDR3 loop spans 16 amino acids. Germline V gene data show CDR1 as SGHTA and CDR2 as FQGTGA. The junction had 3 bases not matched to a gene; V was cut back by 2 bases and J by 1 base.

The rearrangement links TRBV7-3 to TRBJ1-2, with 8 bases matching TRBD1. This CDR3 is 11 amino acids long. Trimming took 5 bases from V and 14 from J; bases not matched to a gene: 7. From germline, CDR1 is SGHTA and CDR2 FQGTGA. This CDR3 is CASSDGQGLTF. CDR3 nucleotide sequence: TGTGCCAGCAGCGACGGACAGGGCCTTACCTTC.

The sample holds one count of this clone. The chain employs TRBV19 and TRBJ2-7; 8 nucleotides align to TRBD2. This CDR3 contains 15 residues. Germline-derived CDR1 and CDR2 are LNHDA and SQIVND (reference sequence). With V trimmed by 6 bases and J by 1 base, 8 bases remained unmatched. The CDR3 bases are TGTGCCAGTAGAGGCCCAGCGGGAGCTTCCTACGAGCAGTACTTC. Its protein is CASRGPAGASYEQYF.

This sequence joins TRBV5-4 and TRBJ2-5; a possible D gene is TRBD2 (5 bases). Germline loops: CDR1 SGHNT, CDR2 YYREEE (reference sequence). CDR3 size: 13 residues. V lost 4 bases and J 3 bases, leaving 10 bases between the germline ends. The CDR3 DNA reads as TGTGCCAGCAGCCCAGCGGTAAAAGAGACCCAGTACTTC. It yields the protein CASSPAVKETQYF.

The chain uses TRBV5-4 and TRBJ1-6; D not resolved. Germline V gene sequence: CDR1 SGHNT, CDR2 YYREEE (reference sequence). The V gene lost 0 bases and the J gene lost 12 bases, with 7 bases spanning the gap. This CDR3 is 12 amino acids long. In DNA, the CDR3 is TGTGCCAGCAGCTTGGCGGAGGGACCCCTCCACTTT. The encoded protein is CASSLAEGPLHF.

This clone appeared a single time. V gene TRBV18 combines with J gene TRBJ2-2, with a tentative D call TRBD1 (6 bases). The V end lost 3 bases, the J end lost 3 bases, and 17 bases lay between the germline ends. The germline V gene has CDR1 KGHSH and CDR2 LQKENI. CDR3 size: 17 residues. The CDR3 nucleotides read TGTGCCAGCTCACCTTCCCAGGGGAGTACCGACACCGGGGAGCTGTTTTTT. Protein: CASSPSQGSTDTGELFF. The variable domain in full, with the rest retrieved from reference TRBV18 and TRBJ2-2, is NAGVMQNPRHLVRRRGQEARLRCSPMKGHSHVYWYRQLPEEGLKFMVYLQKENIIDESGMPKERFSAEFPKEGPSILRIQQVVRGDSAAYFCASSPSQGSTDTGELFFGEGSRLTVL.